A selection of T cell receptor beta chains follows, all from one sample in a study of T cells in Graves' hyperthyroidism and ophthalmopathy. TCRdb used MiXCR to reprocess the multiplex PCR reads, holding one entry per CDR3 protein. Altogether about 690,000 distinct CDR3 sequences are present, roughly 17% being singletons, with the ten largest covering 15%. Material: blood. The receptor source for this set is a man aged 45-65 years with Graves' hyperthyroidism. CDR3s include the opening cysteine and the closing phenylalanine or tryptophan. The order of the fields is clone size, V gene, J gene, D gene, CDR3 protein, CDR3 DNA. A D gene is named only where the DNA matches it firmly. Only some rows state a clone size, as once, few, many or a class for expanded clones.

abundance: NA
v_gene: TRBV29-1
j_gene: TRBJ1-5
d_gene: NA
CDR3aa: CSVAGGGNGQPQHF
CDR3nt: TGCAGCGTCGCCGGAGGGGGAAACGGTCAGCCCCAGCATTTT

abundance: NA
v_gene: TRBV9
j_gene: TRBJ2-1
d_gene: NA
CDR3aa: CASSVGNPSSYNEQFF
CDR3nt: TGTGCCAGCAGCGTAGGTAACCCCAGCTCCTACAATGAGCAGTTCTTC

abundance: NA
v_gene: TRBV6-9
j_gene: TRBJ2-5
d_gene: NA
CDR3aa: CASSYGAHGEETQYF
CDR3nt: TGTGCCAGCAGTTACGGAGCCCACGGTGAAGAGACCCAGTACTTC

abundance: many
v_gene: TRBV9
j_gene: TRBJ1-3
d_gene: TRBD1
CDR3aa: CASSRTGTSGNTIYF
CDR3nt: TGTGCCAGCAGCCGGACAGGGACCTCTGGAAACACCATATATTTT

abundance: few
v_gene: TRBV3-1
j_gene: TRBJ1-2
d_gene: NA
CDR3aa: CASSQDSSPGGYTF
CDR3nt: TGTGCCAGCAGCCAAGATTCGTCTCCAGGTGGCTACACCTTC

abundance: few
v_gene: TRBV29-1
j_gene: TRBJ2-7
d_gene: NA
CDR3aa: CSVELSPGVAYEQYF
CDR3nt: TGCAGCGTTGAATTATCTCCGGGAGTCGCCTACGAGCAGTACTTC

abundance: many
v_gene: TRBV2
j_gene: TRBJ2-3
d_gene: NA
CDR3aa: CASSEEGTGTDTQYF
CDR3nt: TGTGCCAGCAGTGAAGAAGGGACCGGCACAGATACGCAGTATTTT

abundance: many
v_gene: TRBV12-3/TRBV12-4
j_gene: TRBJ1-2
d_gene: NA
CDR3aa: CASSLMNYGYTF
CDR3nt: TGTGCCAGCAGTTTAATGAACTATGGCTACACCTTC

abundance: NA
v_gene: TRBV14
j_gene: TRBJ1-2
d_gene: TRBD1
CDR3aa: CASSQDEGGFYGYTF
CDR3nt: TGTGCCAGCAGCCAAGATGAAGGGGGCTTCTATGGCTACACCTTC

abundance: NA
v_gene: TRBV29-1
j_gene: TRBJ2-1
d_gene: NA
CDR3aa: CSVEGQKNEQFF
CDR3nt: TGCAGCGTTGAAGGACAGAAGAATGAGCAGTTCTTC

abundance: many
v_gene: TRBV27
j_gene: TRBJ2-5
d_gene: NA
CDR3aa: CASSPRLDGVTQETQYF
CDR3nt: TGTGCCAGCAGCCCACGTTTGGACGGAGTAACCCAAGAGACCCAGTACTTC

abundance: NA
v_gene: TRBV3-2
j_gene: TRBJ2-4
d_gene: NA
CDR3aa: CASSLHRETAKNIQYF
CDR3nt: TGTGCCAGCAGCCTCCACAGGGAAACGGCCAAAAACATTCAGTACTTC